These T cell receptor beta chains were read from a single sample in a study of OX40 agonist ivuxolimab in advanced cancers. Some clones are missing from TCRdb's copy, which holds only in-frame ones; the method was immunoSEQ multiplex PCR. The sample lists some 99,000 clones; approximately 95% were seen once. The source was CD4+ or CD8+ T cells sorted from blood, collected in a trial of the OX40 agonist ivuxolimab. These receptors were collected from an adult with an advanced solid tumor such as melanoma, head and neck, liver or kidney cancer. CDR3s include the opening cysteine and the closing phenylalanine or tryptophan. The D gene is left open where the match is weak. Rows give clone size only sometimes, using once, few, many, or a class for an expanded clone.

TRBJ2-5 once . TRBV7-9 CASRNPQETQYF TGTGCCAGCAGGAACCCCCAAGAGACCCAGTACTTC
TRBJ1-1 . . TRBV9 CASSVGPLSPTEAFF TGTGCCAGCAGCGTAGGGCCCCTCAGTCCCACTGAAGCTTTCTTT
TRBJ1-1 once . TRBV7-6 CASSLTQGGDTEAFF TGTGCCAGCAGCTTAACACAGGGAGGGGACACTGAAGCTTTCTTT
TRBJ2-1 . TRBD2 TRBV5-1 CASSFGTSGNNEQFF TGCGCCAGCAGCTTTGGGACTAGCGGGAACAATGAGCAGTTCTTC
TRBJ2-5 . . TRBV6-5 CASSYSPGLETQYF TGTGCCAGCAGTTACTCCCCGGGACTGGAGACCCAGTACTTC
TRBJ2-7 . . TRBV23-1 CASSPLSSESSYEQYF TGCGCCAGCAGCCCCCTTTCGAGCGAGAGCTCCTACGAGCAGTACTTC
TRBJ2-1 . . TRBV19 CASSIPGGWSHNEQFF TGTGCCAGTAGTATACCTGGCGGATGGTCCCACAATGAGCAGTTCTTC
TRBJ1-1 . . TRBV5-1 CASSLGTENTEAFF TGCGCCAGCAGCTTGGGGACAGAGAACACTGAAGCTTTCTTT
TRBJ1-3 . TRBD1 TRBV6-1 CASSEGTGVGNTIYF TGTGCCAGCAGTGAAGGGACAGGGGTTGGAAACACCATATATTTT
TRBJ1-5 . TRBD1 TRBV9 CASSRDRSNQPQHF TGTGCCAGCAGCAGGGACAGGAGCAATCAGCCCCAGCATTTT
TRBJ2-6 . TRBD1 TRBV27 CASSFVLDRGSGANVLTF TGTGCCAGCAGTTTCGTTTTGGACAGGGGATCTGGGGCCAACGTCCTGACTTTC
TRBJ2-1 . TRBD2 TRBV5-1 CASSLGGLAGVYNEQFF TGCGCCAGCAGCTTGGGGGGACTAGCGGGAGTCTACAATGAGCAGTTCTTC
TRBJ2-3 . TRBD2 TRBV19 CASSIVGGTSTDTQYF TGTGCCAGTAGTATAGTCGGGGGGACTAGCACAGATACGCAGTATTTT
TRBJ1-4 . TRBD1 TRBV19 CASMDTGGGEKLFF TGTGCCAGTATGGATACAGGGGGGGGTGAAAAACTGTTTTTT
TRBJ2-7 . . TRBV7-2 CASSLAPGPTYEQYF TGTGCCAGCAGCTTAGCACCGGGACCGACCTACGAGCAGTACTTC
TRBJ1-1 . TRBD1 TRBV27 CASSLSFGQGPAEAFF TGTGCCAGCAGTTTATCGTTTGGACAGGGGCCCGCTGAAGCTTTCTTT
TRBJ1-2 . TRBD1 TRBV9 CASSVGTGWDYGYTF TGTGCCAGCAGCGTAGGGACAGGGTGGGACTATGGCTACACCTTC
TRBJ2-7 . . TRBV7-2 CASSATGAASYEQYF TGTGCCAGCAGCGCCACTGGGGCGGCGTCCTACGAGCAGTACTTC
TRBJ2-3 . TRBD2 TRBV4-3 CASSHSGRGADTQYF TGCGCCAGCAGCCACAGCGGGAGGGGCGCAGATACGCAGTATTTT
TRBJ2-7 once TRBD2 TRBV6-5 CASSYSPSGDYEQYF TGTGCCAGCAGTTACTCGCCTAGCGGGGACTACGAGCAGTACTTC
TRBJ1-1 . . TRBV7-2 CASNRMGGNTEAFF TGTGCCAGCAACCGAATGGGGGGGAACACTGAAGCTTTCTTT
TRBJ1-5 . . TRBV21-1 CASSIMDRGSNQPQHF TGTGCCAGCAGCATCATGGACAGGGGCAGCAATCAGCCCCAGCATTTT
TRBJ2-6 . . TRBV28 CASSSPTGANVLTF TGTGCCAGCAGTTCACCCACTGGGGCCAACGTCCTGACTTTC
TRBJ2-1 . TRBD1 TRBV4-3 CASSQDLTPGGNEQFF TGCGCCAGCAGCCAAGATCTGACCCCAGGGGGCAATGAGCAGTTCTTC
TRBJ2-7 . . TRBV18 CASSPQAGSRGEQYF TGTGCCAGCTCACCGCAAGCAGGGTCTCGGGGCGAGCAGTACTTC
TRBJ1-1 . . TRBV2 CASSLGGVTEAFF TGTGCCAGCAGTCTCGGGGGAGTCACTGAAGCTTTCTTT
TRBJ2-7 . TRBD1 TRBV18 CASSPSTGGNEQYF TGTGCCAGCTCACCATCGACAGGGGGAAACGAGCAGTACTTC
TRBJ2-3 . . TRBV28 CASTGGSRGGTDTQYF TGTGCCAGCACCGGCGGAAGCAGGGGCGGCACAGATACGCAGTATTTT
TRBJ2-3 . TRBD2 TRBV29-1 CSVERWGGGPLRTDTQYF TGCAGCGTTGAAAGGTGGGGCGGGGGGCCACTTCGCACAGATACGCAGTATTTT
TRBJ2-3 . . TRBV18 CASSPDRVIDTQYF TGTGCCAGCTCACCCGACCGAGTAATAGATACGCAGTATTTT
TRBJ1-5 . . TRBV16 CASSQGRQRSQPQHF TGTGCCAGCAGCCAAGGAAGACAAAGGAGTCAGCCCCAGCATTTT
TRBJ2-2 . . TRBV6-5 CASSSRLGTNTGELFF TGTGCCAGCAGTTCCAGGTTGGGGACGAACACCGGGGAGCTGTTTTTT
TRBJ1-2 . TRBD1 TRBV4-1 CASRGTGDNYGYTF TGCGCCAGCAGGGGGACAGGGGATAACTATGGCTACACCTTC
TRBJ2-3 . . TRBV5-1 CASSLRLLSTSSTDTQYF TGCGCCAGCAGCTTGCGACTACTAAGTACATCTAGCACAGATACGCAGTATTTT
TRBJ2-5 . . TRBV6-5 CASSQSQTQYF TGTGCCAGCAGTCAAAGCCAGACCCAGTACTTC
TRBJ1-6 . . TRBV5-4 CASSFQGGYNSPLHF TGTGCCAGCAGCTTCCAGGGTGGGTACAATTCACCCCTCCACTTT
TRBJ2-3 . TRBD1 TRBV7-9 CASSWPGQGRDTQYF TGTGCCAGCAGCTGGCCGGGACAGGGACGAGATACGCAGTATTTT
TRBJ2-2 . . TRBV9 CASSVASSSGDLNTGELFF TGTGCCAGCAGCGTAGCTTCGTCATCAGGGGATCTGAACACCGGGGAGCTGTTTTTT
TRBJ1-5 . TRBD1 TRBV4-1 CASSQGQGGHFQPQHF TGCGCCAGCAGCCAAGGCCAGGGGGGTCATTTTCAGCCCCAGCATTTT
TRBJ1-6 . . TRBV7-9 CASSQPGPRNSPLHF TGTGCCAGCAGCCAACCGGGACCGAGAAATTCACCCCTCCACTTT
TRBJ1-5 . . TRBV15 CATSRDTGWYQPQHF TGTGCCACCAGCAGAGATACAGGGTGGTATCAGCCCCAGCATTTT
TRBJ1-5 once . TRBV6-5 CASRPGGSNQPQHF TGTGCCAGCAGGCCCGGGGGAAGCAATCAGCCCCAGCATTTT
TRBJ1-1 . TRBD1 TRBV4-3 CASSQGGTGATEAFF TGCGCCAGCAGCCAAGGCGGGACAGGGGCCACTGAAGCTTTCTTT
TRBJ2-7 . . TRBV28 CASSLGTAYEQYF TGTGCCAGCAGTTTAGGCACAGCGTACGAGCAGTACTTC
TRBJ1-1 few . TRBV2 CASTVAMNTEAFF TGTGCCAGCACAGTGGCAATGAACACTGAAGCTTTCTTT
TRBJ2-1 . . TRBV25-1 CASSGFLAGGTYNEQFF TGTGCCAGCAGCGGATTTTTAGCTGGGGGCACCTACAATGAGCAGTTCTTC
TRBJ2-1 . TRBD2 TRBV7-9 CASSLLAGDNEQFF TGTGCCAGCAGCTTGCTAGCGGGAGACAATGAGCAGTTCTTC
TRBJ2-2 . . TRBV9 CASTPVGGRRGELFF TGTGCCAGCACGCCCGTGGGGGGGCGTAGAGGGGAGCTGTTTTTT
TRBJ2-7 . TRBD1 TRBV11-2 CASSLQGAGGEQYF TGTGCCAGCAGCCTCCAGGGGGCAGGAGGGGAGCAGTACTTC
TRBJ2-1 . TRBD1 TRBV6-6 CASSPQGAGEQFF TGTGCCAGCAGTCCCCAGGGGGCGGGTGAGCAGTTCTTC
TRBJ2-7 . . TRBV6-5 CASSPPGRGEQYF TGTGCCAGCAGTCCCCCAGGGAGAGGCGAGCAGTACTTC
TRBJ2-3 . . TRBV4-3 CASSRGGGQLDTQYF TGCGCCAGCAGCCGGGGAGGGGGCCAGTTGGATACGCAGTATTTT
TRBJ2-7 . TRBD2 TRBV7-3 CASGGGSSYEQYF TGTGCCAGCGGCGGGGGTTCCTCCTACGAGCAGTACTTC
TRBJ1-1 . . TRBV27 CASSLDRSNTEAFF TGTGCCAGCAGTTTAGACAGAAGCAACACTGAAGCTTTCTTT
TRBJ1-5 . . TRBV7-9 CASSVYSNQPQHF TGTGCCAGCAGCGTGTATAGCAATCAGCCCCAGCATTTT
TRBJ2-5 . TRBD1 TRBV27 CASSLKADRGPQETQYF TGTGCCAGCAGTTTAAAGGCGGACAGGGGGCCCCAAGAGACCCAGTACTTC